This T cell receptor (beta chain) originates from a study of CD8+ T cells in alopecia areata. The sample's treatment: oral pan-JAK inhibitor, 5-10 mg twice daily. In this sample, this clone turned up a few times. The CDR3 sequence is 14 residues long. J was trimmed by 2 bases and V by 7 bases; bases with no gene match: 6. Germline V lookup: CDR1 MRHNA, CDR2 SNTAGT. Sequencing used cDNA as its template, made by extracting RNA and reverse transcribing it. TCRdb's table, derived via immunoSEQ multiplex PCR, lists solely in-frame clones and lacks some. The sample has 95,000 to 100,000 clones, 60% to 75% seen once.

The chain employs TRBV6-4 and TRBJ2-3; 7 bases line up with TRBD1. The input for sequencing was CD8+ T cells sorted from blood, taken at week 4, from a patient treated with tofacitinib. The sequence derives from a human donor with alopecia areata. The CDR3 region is CASTTDRLTDTQYF. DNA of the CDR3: TGTGCCAGCACAACGGACAGGCTCACAGATACGCAGTATTTT.